Listed below are T cell receptor beta chains from one sample, sequenced in a study of cytomegalovirus exposure and HLA in healthy donors. The table came from immunoSEQ multiplex PCR; TCRdb's copy has only in-frame clones and leaves some out. The sample lists about 200,000 clones, 65% to 80% occurring once. The sequenced sample consisted of PBMCs. These receptors were collected from a man in his forties in good health and CMV-seronegative. Both conserved end residues are part of each CDR3. The order of the fields is CDR3 DNA, CDR3 protein, J gene, clone size, CDR3 length, D gene, V gene. A D gene is named only where the DNA matches it firmly. Size is stated for part of the rows, as once, few or many counts, or as a class when the clone is expanded.

TGTGCCAGCAGCTCCTCGACGGGTAACTATGGCTACACCTTC CASSSSTGNYGYTF TRBJ1-2 NA 14 NA TRBV11-2
TGTGCCAGCAGTGAGGGACTTCTCTATGGCTACACCTTC CASSEGLLYGYTF TRBJ1-2 few 13 NA TRBV6-1
TGTGCCAGCAGCCCCGTGAGGGGGCGAGAGACCCAGTACTTC CASSPVRGRETQYF TRBJ2-5 NA 14 TRBD1 TRBV6-1
TGTGCCAGCAGTTCAGGACAAAACTATGGCTACACCTTC CASSSGQNYGYTF TRBJ1-2 NA 13 NA TRBV11-2
TGTGCCAGCAGTCTTACTGAAGCTTTCTTT CASSLTEAFF TRBJ1-1 NA 10 NA TRBV7-9
TGTGCCAGCAGCTTAGGGACTAGCCACACGACTTACGAGCAGTACTTC CASSLGTSHTTYEQYF TRBJ2-7 NA 16 TRBD2 TRBV7-6
TGTGCCACCAGCAGAGAGGGGCCCGGGGAGCTGTTTTTT CATSREGPGELFF TRBJ2-2 NA 13 NA TRBV15
TGTGCCAGCAGTGGCGCCTGGGACATCTACAATGAGCAGTTCTTC CASSGAWDIYNEQFF TRBJ2-1 NA 15 NA TRBV25-1
TGTGCCAGCAGTTTATTGGGGACTAGCGACTACCAAGAGACCCAGTACTTC CASSLLGTSDYQETQYF TRBJ2-5 NA 17 TRBD2 TRBV27
TGCGCCAGCAGCTTGGTGGGTTCTACGAGGGAGCAGTACTTC CASSLVGSTREQYF TRBJ2-7 NA 14 NA TRBV5-1
TGTGCCTATCAACGGGCTAGCGGGTACGAGCAGTACTTC CAYQRASGYEQYF TRBJ2-7 few 13 TRBD2 TRBV30
TGCGCCAGCAGCCAAGATAGGCGGGAGGGCCGCACCGGGGAGCTGTTTTTT CASSQDRREGRTGELFF TRBJ2-2 NA 17 TRBD2 TRBV4-1
TGTGCCTGGAGCTGGGGGCAGCCGGGGAGGGGTACCGAAGCTTTCTTT CAWSWGQPGRGTEAFF TRBJ1-1 NA 16 NA TRBV30
TGTGCCAGCAGCCCGACTAGCGGGGCGAACACCGGGGAGCTGTTTTTT CASSPTSGANTGELFF TRBJ2-2 NA 16 TRBD2 TRBV7-2
TGTGCCTCCCGGTTGTTTGGGAACACCGGGGAGCTGTTTTTT CASRLFGNTGELFF TRBJ2-2 NA 14 NA TRBV9
TGTGCCAGTGCCGGGACAGGGAGGACAGATACGCAGTATTTT CASAGTGRTDTQYF TRBJ2-3 NA 14 TRBD1 TRBV19
TGTGCCAGCAGCCAAGTCAGCGAGAACACTGAAGCTTTCTTT CASSQVSENTEAFF TRBJ1-1 NA 14 NA TRBV5-4
TGCGCCAGCAGCTTGGAAGGGGGCACAGATACGCAGTATTTT CASSLEGGTDTQYF TRBJ2-3 NA 14 NA TRBV5-1
TGTGCCACCTCATCCCAACAGGGTCTTCTCTACGAGCAGTACTTC CATSSQQGLLYEQYF TRBJ2-7 NA 15 NA TRBV27
TGTGCCAGTAGGCACCCGGGGGGCCCTAGCACAGATACGCAGTATTTT CASRHPGGPSTDTQYF TRBJ2-3 NA 16 NA TRBV19
TGTGCCAGCAGCCAACTCAAACAGGGGTTTTACGAAAAACTGTTTTTT CASSQLKQGFYEKLFF TRBJ1-4 NA 16 TRBD1 TRBV14
TGTGCCAGCAGCGCCCGACTTGAAAAGGGGGAGACCCAGTACTTC CASSARLEKGETQYF TRBJ2-5 once 15 NA TRBV7-7
TGTGCCAGCAGTTACAGGCGGACCTACGAGCAGTACTTC CASSYRRTYEQYF TRBJ2-7 once 13 NA TRBV5-6
TGTGCCAGCAGCCCCGGGACAACCTACGAGCAGTACTTC CASSPGTTYEQYF TRBJ2-7 NA 13 NA TRBV11-3